These 23 T cell receptor beta chains share one sample of origin, sequenced in a study of glioma-infiltrating T cells. Amplification of TCR alpha and beta CDR3 regions from RNA used iRepertoire nested multiplex PCR. Each CDR3 protein is one row after TCRdb ran MiXCR on the multiplex PCR reads. The sample has fewer than 500,000 distinct CDR3 sequences, 41% seen once. The source material was glioma tissue, nonneoplastic brain tissue, or PBMCs (not recorded which). These TCRs come from a human donor with low-grade glioma or glioblastoma, undergoing nonglioma brain surgery, or in good health (not recorded which).

The V and J genes are TRBV20-1 and TRBJ2-7; 9 bases are shared with TRBD1. The ends lost 0 bases at V and 1 base at J; junction bases unmatched: 4. The CDR3 covers 15 residues. Germline V gene data show CDR1 as DFQATT and CDR2 as SNEGSKA (reference sequence). CDR3 nucleotides: TGCAGTGCTAGAGATTTCGGGACAGGGTCCTACGAGCAGTACTTC. Encoded protein: CSARDFGTGSYEQYF.

This clonotype showed up many times. The rearrangement joins TRBV7-6 to TRBJ1-1; 10 positions agree with TRBD1. V was clipped by 7 bases and J by 7 bases; unmatched bases: 6. CDR1 and CDR2 (germline): SGHVS, FNYEAQ. The CDR3 runs to 13 residues. The CDR3 DNA is TGTGCCAGCACCCCGGACAGGGGGTATGAAGCTTTCTTT. The encoded protein is CASTPDRGYEAFF.

This clonotype was counted only a few times. This chain joins TRBV25-1 and TRBJ2-7, with D tentatively TRBD1 or TRBD2 (5 bases each). Per the germline V gene, CDR1 is MGHDK and CDR2 is SYGVNS. Trimming removed 11 bases at V and 0 bases at J, with 14 bases between. This CDR3 spans 13 amino acids. Here the CDR3 DNA reads TGTGCCTGCAAAGGTGGGACCTCCTACGAGCAGTACTTC. Amino acid sequence: CACKGGTSYEQYF.

This clonotype was seen only a few times. V gene TRBV15 combines with J gene TRBJ2-6; TRBD1 might be the D (5 bases). Germline V gene lookup returns CDR1 LNHNV and CDR2 YYDKDF (reference sequence). This CDR3 is built from 16 residues. With 1 base removed from V and 2 bases from J, the gap between germline ends came to 9 bases. CDR3 in amino acids: CATSRGWGTGANVLTF. CDR3 in DNA: TGTGCCACCAGCAGAGGCTGGGGCACTGGGGCCAACGTCCTGACTTTC.

Remarks on this clonotype: A read error may explain this, as a much larger clone is one base away. The chain joins TRBV15 to TRBJ2-1, with D uncertain. The V end was cut by 5 bases, the J end by 8 bases, with 13 bases between. This CDR3 has 13 residues. Germline assignment: CDR1 LNHNV and CDR2 YYDKDF (reference sequence). CDR3 bases: TGTGCCACCAGCCTACCCTCCGTTCATGAGCAGTTCTTC. It codes for CATSLPSVHEQFF. Full variable domain (rest looked up from reference TRBV15 and TRBJ2-1): DAMVIQNPRYQVTQFGKPVTLSCSQTLNHNVMYWYQQKSSQAPKLLFHYYDKDFNNEADTPDNFQSRRPNTSFCFLDIRSPGLGDTAMYLCATSLPSVHEQFFGPGTRLTVL.

As concerns this clonotype: A read error may be the cause here, since a much bigger clone is one base away. The V gene is TRBV15, the J gene TRBJ2-3; D gene uncertain. CDR3 size: 14 residues. Per germline, CDR1 LNHNV and CDR2 YYDKDF (reference sequence). Trimming left V 5 bases short and J 0 bases short, with 9 bases between. The CDR3 DNA reads as TGTGCCACCAGCCCGGGCAGAAGCACAGATACGCAGTATTTT. Residues: CATSPGRSTDTQYF.

V usage is TRBV12-3 or TRBV12-4 and J usage is TRBJ1-2, with 10 bases lining up with TRBD1. The CDR3 totals 14 residues. After removal of 3 bases from V and 8 bases from J, the junction contained 6 bases not matched to a gene. CDR3 sequence (DNA): TGTGCCAGCAGTTTGTGGGACAGGGGAGGAGGCTACACCTTC. Translating gives CASSLWDRGGGYTF.

The chain recombines TRBV4-3 with TRBJ2-2; 8 positions match TRBD1. The CDR3 covers 17 residues. V shed 1 base, J shed 3 bases, and the junction held 7 bases outside the gene matches. Germline-derived CDR1 and CDR2 are LGHNA and YSLEER. The CDR3 coding sequence is TGCGCCAGCAGCCAAGTGTTGACAGGGGCGGACACCGGGGAGCTGTTTTTT. Encoded protein: CASSQVLTGADTGELFF.

Points on this clonotype: One end of the junction fails to match germline, which may point to a read error. The chain has TRBV14 and TRBJ2-1, with 7 bases aligning to TRBD2. CDR3 length equals 17 residues. Germline V gene sequence: CDR1 SGHDN, CDR2 FVKESK. CDR3 bases: TGTGCCAGCAGCCAAGATTCTTCTAGCGGTACCTACAATGGGCAGTTCTTC. Translating gives CASSQDSSSGTYNGQFF.

This chain links TRBV27 with TRBJ2-1; 10 bases map to TRBD2. The germline V gene encodes CDR1 MNHEY and CDR2 SMNVEV (reference sequence). CDR3 length: 16 amino acids. V shed 2 bases and J 3 bases; nucleotides not matched to a gene: 4. The CDR3 is CASSLTSSGGYNEQFF. CDR3 nucleotide sequence: TGTGCCAGCAGTTTAACTTCTAGCGGGGGCTACAATGAGCAGTTCTTC.

A remark on this clonotype: Only one base separates this from a far larger clonotype, so it likely reflects a read error. The chain uses TRBV28 and TRBJ2-7, with 8 bases aligning to TRBD1. Per germline, CDR1 MDHEN and CDR2 SYDVKM. J lost 0 bases, V lost 7 bases, and 5 bases had no gene match. The CDR3 runs 14 residues. CDR3 residues: CASTRTGSSYEQYF. CDR3 in DNA: TGTGCCAGCACTCGGACAGGGAGCTCCTACGAGCAGTACTTC.

This clonotype was seen more than once but under ten times. The chain uses TRBV28 and TRBJ2-1; D gene uncertain. V lost 4 bases, J lost 12 bases, and 13 bases lay in between. The CDR3 loop spans 12 amino acids. CDR1 and CDR2 (germline): MDHEN, SYDVKM. CDR3 nucleotides: TGTGCCAGCAGTTCTTTAGGCCAGCTGCAGTTCTTC. Translating gives CASSSLGQLQFF.

For this clonotype: A read error is possible here, since a much larger clone lies one base away. The V call is TRBV12-3 or TRBV12-4, the J call TRBJ1-4, with 7 bases matching TRBD1. This CDR3 region has 14 residues. Trimming removed 6 bases from V and 4 bases from J; junction bases left unmatched: 5. This CDR3 reads CASSRQGSNEKLFF. The CDR3 bases are TGTGCCAGCAGCAGACAGGGTAGTAATGAAAAACTGTTTTTT.

This clonotype showed up many times. The chain links TRBV25-1 to TRBJ2-7, with 9 bases that match TRBD1. The germline gives CDR1 MGHDK, CDR2 SYGVNS. V gave up 4 bases and J gave up 3 bases; unmatched junction bases: 7. The CDR3 contains 15 residues. The CDR3 coding sequence is TGTGCCAGCAGTGCCCCGACAGGGGGATTCTACGAGCAGTACTTC. Translation: CASSAPTGGFYEQYF.

To note about this clonotype: A read error is possible here, since a much larger clone lies one base away. This likely comes from a read error, as the CDR3 has no conserved phenylalanine or tryptophan at its end. V and J are TRBV20-1 and TRBJ2-7; D is undetermined. The CDR3 sequence is 10 residues long. CDR1 and CDR2 (germline): DFQATT, SNEGSKA (reference sequence). The V end lost 6 bases, the J end lost 5 bases, and 8 bases lay between the germline ends. CDR3: CSAAHHEQYS. The CDR3 DNA follows: TGCAGTGCAGCGCACCACGAGCAGTACTCC.

Only a few counts were recorded for this clonotype. The chain has TRBV18 and TRBJ2-7, with D hard to call. V lost 0 bases, J lost 2 bases, and 8 bases lay in between. In germline, CDR1 is KGHSH, CDR2 LQKENI. The CDR3 totals 14 residues. This CDR3 is CASSPPIGPYEQYF. CDR3 in DNA: TGTGCCAGCTCACCACCGATTGGACCCTACGAGCAGTACTTC. Based on the CDR3 plus reference TRBV18 and TRBJ2-7, the full variable domain is NAGVMQNPRHLVRRRGQEARLRCSPMKGHSHVYWYRQLPEEGLKFMVYLQKENIIDESGMPKERFSAEFPKEGPSILRIQQVVRGDSAAYFCASSPPIGPYEQYFGPGTRLTVT.

Concerning this clonotype itself: An end of the junction does not agree with germline; a read error may underlie this. This chain connects TRBV6-2 or TRBV6-3 to TRBJ1-2; D remains ambiguous. This CDR3 has 17 residues. Germline assignment: CDR1 MNHEY and CDR2 SVGEGT. The CDR3 spells CAISEPSQAARGYGYTF. The DNA of the CDR3 is TGTGCCATCAGTGAGCCCTCTCAGGCGGCTCGGGGCTATGGCTACACCTTC.

Turning to this clonotype: A much larger clone lies a single base off, so this may be a read error. The chain couples TRBV6-6 to TRBJ2-4; no reliable D call. Trimming removed 0 bases at V and 0 bases at J, with 15 bases between. The CDR3 has 18 residues. Germline values: CDR1 MNHNY, CDR2 SVGAGI (reference sequence). CDR3 nucleotide sequence: TGTGCCAGCAGTTACTCTCGGTACTGCGGTCTAGCCAAAAACATTCAGTACTTC. Its protein product is CASSYSRYCGLAKNIQYF.

The rearrangement links TRBV20-1 to TRBJ2-7; 8 positions match TRBD2. V trimming: 6 bases; J trimming: 3 bases; junction bases outside the gene matches: 7. CDR1 and CDR2 (germline): DFQATT, SNEGSKA (reference sequence). This CDR3 region has 13 residues. The CDR3 region has the DNA TGCAGTGCCCCTTGGACTAGCAGCTACGAGCAGTACTTC. Its translation is CSAPWTSSYEQYF.

This clonotype was counted many times. The J gene is TRBJ1-1, the V gene TRBV15; D gene unclear. This CDR3 is built from 15 residues. The V gene's germline CDR1 is LNHNV and CDR2 YYDKDF (reference sequence). Trimming cost V 1 base and J 4 bases, with 13 bases left between them. The CDR3 coding sequence is TGTGCCACCAGCAGAGGTGAAGGGTTGGGCACTGAAGCTTTCTTT. It yields the protein CATSRGEGLGTEAFF. Combining the CDR3 with reference TRBV15 and TRBJ1-1 gives the whole variable domain DAMVIQNPRYQVTQFGKPVTLSCSQTLNHNVMYWYQQKSSQAPKLLFHYYDKDFNNEADTPDNFQSRRPNTSFCFLDIRSPGLGDTAMYLCATSRGEGLGTEAFFGQGTRLTVV.

This clonotype appeared a few times. The gene calls are TRBV4-3 and TRBJ2-2; D gene unclear. The CDR3 length is 16 residues. The V gene's germline CDR1 is LGHNA and CDR2 YSLEER. Between the trimmed V and J ends, which lost 0 bases and 0 bases, there was a span of 8 bases. In nucleotides, the CDR3 is TGCGCCAGCAGCCAAGACAGGTTCGCGAACACCGGGGAGCTGTTTTTT. This encodes CASSQDRFANTGELFF.

This clonotype was counted at least ten times. This chain joins TRBV6-5 and TRBJ1-2; 9 positions match TRBD1. This CDR3 has 14 amino acids. J was trimmed by 7 bases and V by 0 bases; bases with no gene match: 3. The germline gives CDR1 MNHEY, CDR2 SVGAGI. The CDR3 sequence is CASSYSDRGGGYTF. The CDR3 nucleotides are TGTGCCAGCAGTTACTCGGACAGGGGTGGTGGCTACACCTTC.

The table lists this clonotype with a few counts. The chain couples TRBV5-1 to TRBJ2-3, with TRBD2 matching over 8 bases. This CDR3 is built from 16 residues. Germline V gives CDR1 SGHRS, CDR2 YFSETQ. V was pared by 4 bases and J by 1 base, with 8 bases of the junction left unmatched. This CDR3 reads CASSPTAGGGTDTQYF. CDR3 DNA: TGCGCCAGCAGCCCGACGGCGGGAGGAGGCACAGATACGCAGTATTTT.